The 31 T cell receptor beta chains listed next were all sequenced from one sample in a study of T cells after yellow fever vaccination (dated by TCRdb to between 2018 and 2021). The library was generated by 5' RACE. The sequencer listed for this sample is Illumina HiSeq 2500. The raw public reads went through TCRdb reprocessing: fastp at Q25, MiXCR clone calling, in-frame beta chains kept. Rows merge per CDR3 protein into single entries with the most common DNA and genes. The sample table contains hundreds of thousands of distinct CDR3 sequences; only one count was recorded for less than 15% of them. The biggest ten clones account for about an eighth of the sample. Reading the label with the study, this specimen's treatment or condition is: live attenuated yellow fever vaccine strain. Sequences were derived from PBMCs, sampled on the day of the yellow fever booster vaccination. The receptors were sampled from a man aged 25-45 years who received the YFV17D yellow fever vaccine.

The chain combines TRBV20-1 with TRBJ2-1; 8 bases match TRBD2. Germline trimming cut 1 base from V and 8 bases from J; bases unmatched to any gene: 7. The CDR3 totals 14 residues. Germline V gene sequence: CDR1 DFQATT, CDR2 SNEGSKA (reference sequence). As DNA, the CDR3 is TGCAGTGCTAGAGTACTAGCGGTTGGGTATGAGCAGTTCTTC. This sequence encodes CSARVLAVGYEQFF.

This clonotype was detected only a few times. This chain joins TRBV12-3 or TRBV12-4 and TRBJ2-3; 9 bases agree with TRBD2. This CDR3 region has 15 residues. The ends lost 4 bases at V and 4 bases at J; junction bases unmatched: 6. CDR3 DNA sequence: TGTGCCAGCAGTTCTCGCGGGAGGGCCTCAGATACGCAGTATTTT. Residues: CASSSRGRASDTQYF.

This clonotype occurred a few times. The chain carries TRBV5-1 and TRBJ2-7; 8 positions match TRBD2. V shed 6 bases, J shed 0 bases, and the junction held 17 bases outside the gene matches. Germline assignment: CDR1 SGHRS and CDR2 YFSETQ. There are 18 residues in the CDR3. For the CDR3, the DNA is TGCGCCAGCACCTTTAACGGTGCTAGCGGGTCGAACTCCTACGAGCAGTACTTC. It specifies CASTFNGASGSNSYEQYF.

This clonotype was counted a few times. This chain uses TRBV7-9 with TRBJ1-1; TRBD1 might be the D (5 bases). Germline V gene lookup returns CDR1 SEHNR and CDR2 FQNEAQ (reference sequence). This CDR3 is 15 amino acids long. Between the trimmed V and J ends, which lost 1 base and 6 bases, there was a span of 15 bases. The CDR3 region has the DNA TGTGCCAGCAGCTTAGTCGCAGGGAGGTACGCTGAAGCTTTCTTT. Translation: CASSLVAGRYAEAFF.

This clonotype was recorded a few times. This chain connects TRBV20-1 to TRBJ2-1; possible D gene TRBD1, 5 bases. The CDR3 runs 12 residues. Germline CDR1 DFQATT, CDR2 SNEGSKA (reference sequence). V was pared by 5 bases and J by 6 bases, with 11 bases between. CDR3 nucleotide sequence: TGCAGTGCTCCCCATCAGGGCAATGAGCAGTTCTTC. This encodes CSAPHQGNEQFF.

This clonotype was picked up a small number of times. V usage is TRBV14 and J usage is TRBJ2-7; 10 positions match TRBD1. This CDR3 is built from 15 residues. The J segment lost 2 bases and the V segment lost 0 bases, leaving 1 base of the junction unmatched. From germline, CDR1 is SGHDN and CDR2 FVKESK. The CDR3 loop is CASSQEDRGPYEQYF. Here the CDR3 DNA reads TGTGCCAGCAGCCAAGAAGACAGGGGGCCCTACGAGCAGTACTTC.

This chain connects TRBV20-1 to TRBJ1-2; 7 bases map to TRBD1. Germline V CDR1 and CDR2: DFQATT, SNEGSKA (reference sequence). CDR3 length equals 14 residues. V shed 4 bases and J 6 bases; nucleotides not matched to a gene: 11. The chain's CDR3 is CSATKWTGRDGYTF. In nucleotides, the CDR3 is TGCAGTGCTACCAAATGGACAGGCCGTGATGGCTACACCTTC.

This clonotype was detected a few times. V and J are TRBV6-2 or TRBV6-3 and TRBJ2-1, with D perhaps TRBD1 (5 bases). Germline V gives CDR1 MNHEY, CDR2 SVGEGT. The ends were cut back, 2 bases at V and 3 bases at J, with 14 bases in the middle. CDR3 length: 16 residues. The CDR3 coding sequence is TGTGCCAGCAGTTACGAAGTTAGGGGCTTCTACAATGAGCAGTTCTTC. Translation gives CASSYEVRGFYNEQFF.

The table lists this clonotype with a few counts. The chain recombines TRBV5-1 with TRBJ2-7; possible D gene TRBD2, 6 bases. Germline CDR1 reads SGHRS; CDR2 reads YFSETQ. The CDR3 length is 13 residues. Trimming pared 4 bases from V and 7 bases from J, leaving 15 bases between. The CDR3 sequence is CASSGGTTGEQYF. The CDR3 DNA follows: TGCGCCAGCAGCGGCGGGACCACGGGGGAGCAGTACTTC.

This sequence joins TRBV6-2 or TRBV6-3 and TRBJ2-1, with a tentative D call TRBD2 (7 bases). This CDR3 is 17 amino acids long. The ends were cut back, 8 bases at V and 7 bases at J, with 27 bases in the middle. Germline CDR1 reads MNHEY; CDR2 reads SVGEGT. The CDR3 bases are TGTGCCAGCCGCCCCCGGGTGGGGGGGCCTAGTCGGAATGAGCAGTTCTTC. Translated: CASRPRVGGPSRNEQFF.

This chain uses TRBV19 with TRBJ1-5, with D perhaps TRBD1 (5 bases). Germline V CDR1 and CDR2: LNHDA, SQIVND (reference sequence). There are 15 residues in the CDR3. Trimming took 6 bases from V and 6 from J, leaving 18 bases between them. The CDR3 bases are TGTGCCAGTAGGGATCCAGGGCGAGGGGTTCAGCCCCAGCATTTT. Its translation is CASRDPGRGVQPQHF.

This clonotype occurred many times. The chain uses TRBV7-2 and TRBJ2-3, with 9 bases identical to TRBD2. This CDR3 spans 15 amino acids. The V and J ends lost 1 base and 6 bases, in that order; junction bases with no gene match: 5. Germline loops: CDR1 SGHTA, CDR2 FQGNSA. Written as DNA, the CDR3 is TGTGCCAGCAGCTTAGTTGGGCGGGGGGGGGATACGCAGTATTTT. Translated: CASSLVGRGGDTQYF.

V gene TRBV12-2 combines with J gene TRBJ2-3; the D call TRBD2 from the table was never checked on the DNA. TRBV12-2 is classified as a pseudogene. The CDR3 runs to 12 residues. The CDR3 nucleotides read TGTGCAAGTCGCTCCCTAGTAGATACGCAGTATTTT. Amino acids: CASRSLVDTQYF.

The V call is TRBV27, the J call TRBJ2-5; D gene ambiguous. V dropped 5 bases and J dropped 3 bases, with 13 bases sitting between them. The CDR3 consists of 14 residues. Germline V gene lookup returns CDR1 MNHEY and CDR2 SMNVEV (reference sequence). The DNA for the CDR3 is TGTGCCAGCAGTCCCTACACAGCCAAAGAGACCCAGTACTTC. This gives the protein CASSPYTAKETQYF.

In this sample, this clonotype turned up a few times. This chain connects TRBV7-2 to TRBJ1-5; no firm D call. CDR3 length: 15 amino acids. V gave up 3 bases and J gave up 2 bases, with 11 bases separating them. Looked up from germline, CDR1 is SGHTA and CDR2 is FQGNSA. CDR3 DNA: TGTGCCAGCAGCTTTGGGGATAAAGGCAATCAGCCCCAGCATTTT. It yields the protein CASSFGDKGNQPQHF. Drawing the rest from reference TRBV7-2 and TRBJ1-5, the complete variable domain is GAGVSQSPSNKVTEKGKDVELRCDPISGHTALYWYRQSLGQGLEFLIYFQGNSAPDKSGLPSDRFSAERTGGSVSTLTIQRTQQEDSAVYLCASSFGDKGNQPQHFGDGTRLSIL.

This clonotype was observed a handful of times. The chain couples TRBV7-8 to TRBJ2-5, with D unclear. Trimming stripped 10 bases from V and 2 bases from J, with 17 bases between. The CDR3 runs to 14 residues. The germline CDR1 and CDR2 sequences are SGHVS and FQNEAQ. The DNA for the CDR3 is TGTGCCACTCAAAGCCCAGAACCACAAGAGACCCAGTACTTC. Its translation is CATQSPEPQETQYF.

This rearrangement joins TRBV7-9 to TRBJ2-7; tentatively, D is TRBD1 (5 bases). Germline V CDR1 and CDR2: SEHNR, FQNEAQ (reference sequence). There are 15 residues in the CDR3. Trimming took 5 bases from V and 0 from J, leaving 14 bases between them. CDR3: CASSPTGIYSYEQYF. The CDR3 DNA is TGTGCCAGCAGCCCCACAGGCATCTACTCCTACGAGCAGTACTTC.

V usage is TRBV14 and J usage is TRBJ2-6; D call uncertain. V dropped 1 base and J dropped 4 bases, with 17 bases sitting between them. Germline V gene data show CDR1 as SGHDN and CDR2 as FVKESK. The CDR3 loop spans 18 amino acids. The CDR3 spells CASSQGAAAVLGANVLTF. CDR3 sequence (DNA): TGTGCCAGCAGCCAAGGGGCCGCGGCGGTTCTCGGGGCCAACGTCCTGACTTTC.

This clonotype was detected only a few times. The CDR3 DNA is TGCGCCAGCAGTGAGCGGACTAGCGCCTGGCAGTTCTTC. This codes for CASSERTSAWQFF. This chain links TRBV10-2 with TRBJ2-1; 9 nucleotides align to TRBD2. In germline, CDR1 is WSHSY, CDR2 SAAADI. This CDR3 contains 13 residues. The junction had 5 bases not matched to a gene; V was cut back by 2 bases and J by 12 bases.

This clonotype was counted only a few times. The genes are TRBV20-1 and TRBJ2-7; D is ambiguous. This CDR3 comprises 12 residues. Per the germline V gene, CDR1 is DFQATT and CDR2 is SNEGSKA (reference sequence). V lost 0 bases and J lost 3, with 6 bases in between. This CDR3 is CSARERLYEQYF. CDR3 sequence (DNA): TGCAGTGCTAGAGAACGGCTCTACGAGCAGTACTTC.

The sample holds a few counts of this clonotype. The chain carries TRBV4-3 and TRBJ2-7; TRBD1 matches at 8 bases. Unmatched junction bases numbered 4, after V lost 4 bases and J lost 5 bases. This CDR3 spans 13 amino acids. Per the germline V gene, CDR1 is LGHNA and CDR2 is YSLEER. CDR3 sequence reads: CASSRGQGDEQYF. Here the CDR3 DNA reads TGCGCCAGCAGCCGCGGACAGGGAGACGAGCAGTACTTC.

This clonotype was seen a handful of times. The chain has TRBV5-1 and TRBJ2-2, with a weak D call TRBD1 (6 bases). From germline, CDR1 is SGHRS and CDR2 YFSETQ. The V gene lost 5 bases and the J gene lost 6 bases, with 20 bases spanning the gap. There are 16 residues in the CDR3. CDR3 bases: TGCGCCAGCAGGAGACCGATGGCAGGGGATCCCGGGGAGCTGTTTTTT. This gives the protein CASRRPMAGDPGELFF. The entire variable domain, with the rest obtained from reference TRBV5-1 and TRBJ2-2, is as follows: KAGVTQTPRYLIKTRGQQVTLSCSPISGHRSVSWYQQTPGQGLQFLFEYFSETQRNKGNFPGRFSGRQFSNSRSEMNVSTLELGDSALYLCASRRPMAGDPGELFFGEGSRLTVL.

This clonotype came up a few times. The rearrangement links TRBV12-3 or TRBV12-4 to TRBJ2-7; D uncertain. V lost 2 bases, J lost 5 bases, and 13 bases lay in between. This CDR3 spans 14 amino acids. Here the CDR3 reads CASSLPDNWDEQYF. The CDR3 nucleotides are TGTGCCAGCAGTTTACCCGACAACTGGGACGAGCAGTACTTC.

This clonotype has more than one count but fewer than ten. The V gene is TRBV5-1, the J gene TRBJ2-5, with a tentative D call TRBD1 (7 bases). Germline V gene data show CDR1 as SGHRS and CDR2 as YFSETQ. The CDR3 runs 15 residues. Trimming removed 0 bases at V and 4 bases at J, with 13 bases between. The CDR3, as DNA: TGCGCCAGCAGCTTGGGGAGGGGGACAGCAGAGACCCAGTACTTC. Translation: CASSLGRGTAETQYF.

The V gene is TRBV10-3, the J gene TRBJ2-1, with 12 bases lining up with TRBD2. Germline V gives CDR1 ENHRY, CDR2 SYGVKD. With V trimmed by 9 bases and J by 8 bases, 5 bases remained unmatched. The CDR3 covers 13 residues. The CDR3, as DNA: TGTGCCATTCGACTAGCGGGAGCCGATGAGCAGTTCTTC. Translating gives CAIRLAGADEQFF.

This clonotype occurred a few times. The chain combines TRBV9 with TRBJ2-1; TRBD1 agrees at 9 bases. Germline values: CDR1 SGDLS, CDR2 YYNGEE. Trimming removed 4 bases from V and 5 bases from J; junction bases left unmatched: 13. The CDR3 runs to 17 residues. CDR3 nucleotide sequence: TGTGCCAGCAGCACCCGGACAGGGGCCCGCCCCAACAATGAGCAGTTCTTC. This gives the protein CASSTRTGARPNNEQFF.

This clonotype was recorded many times. V and J are TRBV12-3 or TRBV12-4 and TRBJ2-5, with D unclear. This CDR3 region has 14 residues. V gave up 6 bases and J gave up 1 base, with 12 bases separating them. CDR3 in amino acids: CASSLGHAQETQYF. The CDR3 DNA sequence: TGTGCCAGCAGCCTCGGTCACGCCCAAGAGACCCAGTACTTC.

The chain uses TRBV18 and TRBJ1-1, with D hard to call. Trimming left V 2 bases short and J 1 base short, with 11 bases between. This CDR3 has 15 residues. Per the germline V gene, CDR1 is KGHSH and CDR2 is LQKENI. CDR3 amino acids: CASSPSEGPNTEAFF. The CDR3 coding sequence is TGTGCCAGCTCACCATCCGAAGGGCCGAACACTGAAGCTTTCTTT.

The chain couples TRBV6-1 to TRBJ2-3; 8 positions match TRBD1. The CDR3 covers 14 residues. Germline CDR1 and CDR2: MNHNS and SASEGT. V shed 10 bases, J shed 3 bases, and the junction held 9 bases outside the gene matches. CDR3 DNA: TGTGCCACCGGACCAGGGGGCGGGACAGATACGCAGTATTTT. Translated, it gives CATGPGGGTDTQYF.

V and J are TRBV27 and TRBJ2-1; TRBD2 matches 9 bases. V was pared by 0 bases and J by 0 bases, with 3 bases of the junction left unmatched. This CDR3 has 17 amino acids. The germline CDR1 and CDR2 sequences are MNHEY and SMNVEV (reference sequence). CDR3 residues: CASSLSSGRSSYNEQFF. The DNA of the CDR3 is TGTGCCAGCAGTTTATCGAGCGGGAGGAGCTCCTACAATGAGCAGTTCTTC.

This clonotype was counted only a few times. This chain uses TRBV29-1 with TRBJ2-7; D could derive from TRBD1 or TRBD2 (5 bases each). Germline V gene data show CDR1 as SQVTM and CDR2 as ANQGSEA. The length of the CDR3 is 13 residues. V lost 7 bases and J lost 5, with 18 bases in between. In DNA, the CDR3 is TGCAGCGGACGGGGCCACCCAGGAGACGAGCAGTACTTC. Translated, it gives CSGRGHPGDEQYF.